This T cell receptor (beta chain) was found in a study of blood T cell repertoires in COVID-19. The CDR3 sequence is 15 residues long. Unmatched junction bases numbered 7, after V lost 1 base and J lost 5 bases. Germline V gene sequence: CDR1 SGHNT, CDR2 YYREEE (reference sequence). Clones were sequenced by immunoSEQ multiplex PCR, and TCRdb holds only the in-frame ones, with some missing. Of some 150,000 clones listed, about four fifths are singletons. This clone occurred once. V usage is TRBV5-4 and J usage is TRBJ1-2, with 8 positions matching TRBD1. The specimen sequenced was peripheral blood. The sequence came from a man between 60 and 75 years old with acute or convalescent COVID-19. CDR3 in amino acids: CASSLPGTGGYGYTF. In DNA form, the CDR3 reads TGTGCCAGCAGCTTGCCTGGGACAGGAGGGTATGGCTACACCTTC.